These T cell receptor beta chains were read from a single sample in a study of T cells in pancreatic ductal adenocarcinoma. The repertoire was sequenced with immunoSEQ multiplex PCR; TCRdb's copy has only in-frame clones and lacks some. The repertoire holds tens of thousands of clones, with roughly nine tenths as singletons. Sequencing used PBMCs. These receptor sequences come from a human donor with pancreatic ductal adenocarcinoma. Each CDR3 is given with its conserved first and last residue. Fields, in order: D gene, J gene, V gene, clone size, CDR3 protein, CDR3 DNA. The D gene is left open where the match is weak. Rows may omit the clone size; those that give it use once, few, many or a size class.

>-|TRBJ2-2|TRBV13|-
CASFSRRAAIGELFF
TGTGCCAGCTTTTCTCGGCGGGCAGCTATCGGGGAGCTGTTTTTT
>TRBD2|TRBJ2-1|TRBV28|-
CASNSGSRYNEQFF
TGTGCCAGCAACAGCGGGAGTAGGTACAATGAGCAGTTCTTC
>-|TRBJ1-2|TRBV7-2|-
CASSLAGGATNYGYTF
TGTGCCAGCAGCTTAGCGGGAGGGGCTACTAACTATGGCTACACCTTC
>-|TRBJ1-2|TRBV4-1|-
CASSHSSSEPAGYGYTF
TGCGCCAGCAGCCATTCTTCTTCCGAACCCGCTGGCTATGGCTACACCTTC
>-|TRBJ1-5|TRBV6-6|-
CASTWTAQNSNQPQHF
TGTGCCAGCACATGGACGGCGCAAAATAGCAATCAGCCCCAGCATTTT
>TRBD1|TRBJ1-2|TRBV7-2|-
CASSQDRSSYGYTF
TGTGCCAGCAGCCAGGACAGGAGCTCCTATGGCTACACCTTC
>-|TRBJ1-1|TRBV4-2|-
CASSQHRANTEAFF
TGTGCCAGCAGCCAACACAGGGCAAACACTGAAGCTTTCTTT
>-|TRBJ2-7|TRBV15|few
CATSRDVQAEQYF
TGTGCCACCAGCAGAGATGTACAGGCCGAGCAGTACTTC
>-|TRBJ1-1|TRBV5-4|-
CASSTRTDQNTEAFF
TGTGCCAGCAGCACGCGGACGGACCAGAACACTGAAGCTTTCTTT
>-|TRBJ1-1|TRBV27|few
CASSLSVNTEAFF
TGTGCCAGCAGTTTATCGGTGAACACTGAAGCTTTCTTT
>TRBD2|TRBJ2-1|TRBV6-6|-
CASKERDSYNEQFF
TGTGCCAGCAAAGAGCGGGACTCCTACAATGAGCAGTTCTTC
>TRBD2|TRBJ2-1|TRBV13|once
CASSFSASGRISYNEQFF
TGTGCCAGCAGCTTTAGTGCTAGCGGGAGGATCTCCTACAATGAGCAGTTCTTC
>-|TRBJ2-1|TRBV7-2|-
CASSLRVSALYNEQFF
TGTGCCAGCAGCTTACGGGTATCCGCCCTCTACAATGAGCAGTTCTTC
>-|TRBJ2-3|TRBV27|-
CASSYNYHTDTQYF
TGTGCCAGCAGTTACAACTACCACACAGATACGCAGTATTTT
>-|TRBJ1-4|TRBV7-8|-
CASSLERGEKLFF
TGTGCCAGCAGCTTAGAGCGCGGTGAAAAACTGTTTTTT
>TRBD2|TRBJ2-5|TRBV7-9|-
CASSLAGGGETQYF
TGTGCCAGCAGCCTAGCGGGAGGCGGAGAGACCCAGTACTTC
>-|TRBJ2-3|TRBV7-9|-
CASSPGTLWSTDTQYF
TGTGCCAGCAGCCCGGGCACCTTATGGAGTACAGATACGCAGTATTTT
>-|TRBJ2-1|TRBV5-6|-
CASSSRLDDDEQFF
TGTGCCAGCAGCTCGAGACTAGACGACGATGAGCAGTTCTTC
>-|TRBJ1-2|TRBV7-6|-
CASSNRDGYTF
TGTGCCAGCAGCAACAGGGATGGCTACACCTTC
>-|TRBJ1-5|TRBV5-1|few
CASSLGDLPNQPQHF
TGCGCCAGCAGCTTGGGGGACTTACCCAATCAGCCCCAGCATTTT
>-|TRBJ2-1|TRBV6-5|-
CASRVHEQFF
TGTGCCAGCAGAGTCCATGAGCAGTTCTTC
>TRBD1|TRBJ1-4|TRBV15|-
CATSRDPDRADNEKLFF
TGTGCCACCAGCAGAGATCCGGACAGGGCAGATAATGAAAAACTGTTTTTT
>TRBD1|TRBJ2-1|TRBV29-1|-
CTVEGGTGTYNEQFF
TGCACCGTTGAGGGAGGGACAGGGACTTACAATGAGCAGTTCTTC
>TRBD1|TRBJ2-7|TRBV6-5|-
CASSYSMDRAREQYF
TGTGCCAGCAGTTACTCCATGGACAGGGCGCGAGAGCAGTACTTC
>TRBD1|TRBJ1-3|TRBV5-4|-
CASSPQGGFAGNTIYF
TGTGCCAGCAGCCCCCAGGGGGGTTTCGCTGGAAACACCATATATTTT
>-|TRBJ2-2|TRBV6-5|-
CASSTPTRELFF
TGTGCCAGCAGTACCCCCACCAGGGAGCTGTTTTTT
>-|TRBJ2-7|TRBV7-6|-
CASSLQGKGSFGPDEQYF
TGTGCCAGCAGCTTACAGGGGAAGGGATCGTTCGGTCCCGACGAGCAGTACTTC
>-|TRBJ2-6|TRBV15|-
CATSTDSSGANVLTF
TGTGCCACCAGCACAGACAGCTCTGGGGCCAACGTCCTGACTTTC